A selection of T cell receptor beta chains follows, all from one sample in a study of CD8 T cells in ankylosing spondylitis. TCRdb called the 5' RACE reads again in MiXCR, with one record for every CDR3 protein. The sample lists around 890,000 distinct CDR3 sequences; about 12% were seen once. Sequences were obtained from blood, either unsorted or a sorted T cell fraction (not recorded which). These receptors came from a male donor with ankylosing spondylitis. The CDR3 runs from the conserved cysteine through the conserved F or W. The D gene is left open where the match is weak. Clone size appears in some rows only: once, few, many, or a class for an expanded clone.

d_gene,abundance,v_gene,j_gene,CDR3aa,CDR3nt
NA,NA,TRBV5-1,TRBJ2-3,CASSLSPRPSRGTDTQYF,TGCGCCAGCAGCTTGAGCCCCCGGCCATCTCGAGGCACAGATACGCAGTATTTT
TRBD1,NA,TRBV6-1,TRBJ1-5,CASTLDRVRGNQPQHF,TGTGCCAGCACCCTAGACAGGGTACGGGGCAATCAGCCCCAGCATTTT
NA,many,TRBV10-3,TRBJ1-2,CAAGRGVLNYGYTF,TGTGCCGCAGGCCGGGGGGTGCTCAACTATGGCTACACCTTC
NA,NA,TRBV6-5,TRBJ2-1,CASSYGFEGNEQFF,TGTGCCAGCAGTTACGGGTTTGAAGGCAATGAGCAGTTCTTC
NA,few,TRBV6-4,TRBJ2-2,CASSVIFGAGELFF,TGTGCCAGCAGTGTGATCTTTGGCGCCGGGGAGCTGTTTTTT
NA,NA,TRBV20-1,TRBJ2-1,CSALTHRRSYNEQFF,TGCAGTGCCCTCACTCACCGGAGGTCCTACAATGAGCAGTTCTTC
TRBD1,few,TRBV7-2,TRBJ2-7,CASSLGIQGKYEQYF,TGTGCCAGCAGCTTAGGAATACAGGGGAAGTACGAGCAGTACTTC
TRBD2,few,TRBV28,TRBJ2-7,CASSGGGRAYEQYF,TGTGCCAGCAGTGGAGGCGGGAGGGCCTACGAGCAGTACTTC
TRBD1,many,TRBV7-2,TRBJ2-7,CASSRDRGRYEQYF,TGTGCCAGCAGCAGGGACAGGGGGCGGTACGAGCAGTACTTC
TRBD1,NA,TRBV5-1,TRBJ1-1,CASSLSEGAAEAFF,TGCGCCAGCAGCTTGTCAGAGGGGGCAGCTGAAGCTTTCTTT
NA,few,TRBV5-1,TRBJ2-2,CASSPNGGGTGELFF,TGCGCCAGCAGCCCGAACGGGGGAGGCACCGGGGAGCTGTTTTTT
NA,few,TRBV5-1,TRBJ1-5,CASSFDGGRPQHF,TGCGCCAGCAGCTTCGATGGGGGTAGGCCCCAGCATTTT
TRBD1,few,TRBV20-1,TRBJ2-2,CSARSPDRGVSGELFF,TGCAGTGCTAGATCCCCCGACAGGGGGGTTTCCGGGGAGCTGTTTTTT
NA,many,TRBV20-1,TRBJ2-3,CSALGAPGVPDTQYF,TGCAGTGCTCTGGGGGCCCCTGGCGTCCCAGATACGCAGTATTTT
NA,NA,TRBV6-5,TRBJ2-5,CASSLTSQETQYF,TGTGCCAGCAGTTTGACTAGCCAAGAGACCCAGTACTTC
NA,few,TRBV20-1,TRBJ2-3,CSAEVPSGQYF,TGCAGTGCGGAGGTCCCGAGCGGGCAGTATTTT
NA,few,TRBV5-6,TRBJ1-6,CASSSRQYNSPLHF,TGTGCCAGCAGCTCCCGACAATATAATTCACCCCTCCACTTT
NA,NA,TRBV24-1,TRBJ2-5,CATSDFVLEQETQYF,TGTGCCACCAGTGATTTTGTCCTGGAGCAAGAGACCCAGTACTTC
NA,few,TRBV11-3,TRBJ2-1,CASSLERRSSYNEQFF,TGTGCCAGCAGCTTAGAGCGGAGGAGCTCCTACAATGAGCAGTTCTTC
TRBD1,once,TRBV7-2,TRBJ2-2,CASSLVQGATGELFF,TGTGCCAGCAGCTTAGTACAGGGGGCGACCGGGGAGCTGTTTTTT
NA,few,TRBV24-1,TRBJ2-1,CATSDFRGSPYNEQFF,TGTGCCACCAGTGATTTTAGGGGCAGCCCCTACAATGAGCAGTTCTTC
NA,few,TRBV12-3/TRBV12-4,TRBJ1-1,CASTGDTEAFF,TGTGCCAGCACCGGGGACACTGAAGCTTTCTTT
TRBD1,few,TRBV20-1,TRBJ1-1,CSASGTGVVGYTEAFF,TGCAGTGCTTCCGGGACAGGGGTCGTCGGTTACACTGAAGCTTTCTTT
TRBD1,few,TRBV7-9,TRBJ1-1,CASSMTGTTEAFF,TGTGCCAGCAGCATGACAGGGACCACTGAAGCTTTCTTT
NA,few,TRBV3-1,TRBJ1-5,CASSQDLRAYQPQHF,TGTGCCAGCAGCCAAGATCTTAGGGCTTATCAGCCCCAGCATTTT
NA,few,TRBV19,TRBJ2-3,CASSPYPGTDTQYF,TGTGCCAGTAGTCCCTACCCGGGAACAGATACGCAGTATTTT
NA,many,TRBV27,TRBJ1-5,CASKTYRETNQPQHF,TGTGCCAGCAAAACTTACAGGGAGACGAATCAGCCCCAGCATTTT
NA,few,TRBV9,TRBJ2-3,CASSDTGRADTQYF,TGTGCCAGCAGCGACACAGGGAGGGCAGATACGCAGTATTTT
TRBD2,NA,TRBV5-1,TRBJ2-3,CASSSMWAGGTDTQYF,TGCGCCAGCAGCTCCATGTGGGCGGGAGGGACAGATACGCAGTATTTT
NA,NA,TRBV20-1,TRBJ2-3,CSARDPRVDTQYF,TGCAGTGCTAGAGACCCGAGAGTGGATACGCAGTATTTT
TRBD1,NA,TRBV5-1,TRBJ1-4,CASSLGTGTGEKLFF,TGCGCCAGCAGCTTGGGGACAGGGACGGGTGAAAAACTGTTTTTT
TRBD1,NA,TRBV7-2,TRBJ2-2,CASSLGQLTGELFF,TGTGCCAGCAGCTTGGGACAGCTTACCGGGGAGCTGTTTTTT
TRBD1,few,TRBV5-1,TRBJ2-5,CASSLPTGTDQETQYF,TGCGCCAGCAGCTTGCCCACCGGGACAGACCAAGAGACCCAGTACTTC
NA,many,TRBV5-1,TRBJ1-2,CASSPDHGGLGYTF,TGCGCCAGCAGCCCGGATCACGGGGGCCTGGGCTACACCTTC
NA,few,TRBV7-2,TRBJ2-3,CASTPGSWTDTQYF,TGTGCCAGCACCCCCGGCAGTTGGACAGATACGCAGTATTTT
NA,few,TRBV7-3,TRBJ1-3,CASSLALWSTGNTIYF,TGTGCCAGCAGCTTAGCCTTATGGAGTACTGGAAACACCATATATTTT
NA,NA,TRBV5-1,TRBJ1-2,CASSALVDLNYGYTF,TGCGCCAGCAGCGCCTTGGTTGACCTTAACTATGGCTACACCTTC
NA,few,TRBV7-2,TRBJ2-1,CASSYIGLSYNEQFF,TGTGCCAGCAGCTATATAGGATTATCCTACAATGAGCAGTTCTTC
NA,NA,TRBV5-1,TRBJ1-1,CASSPAGGSSEAFF,TGCGCCAGCAGCCCGGCTGGGGGAAGCTCTGAAGCTTTCTTT
NA,NA,TRBV20-1,TRBJ2-3,CSRGETSTDTQYF,TGCAGTAGAGGTGAAACTAGCACAGATACGCAGTATTTT
NA,many,TRBV5-1,TRBJ2-3,CASSSQDTQYF,TGCGCCAGCAGCTCCCAAGATACGCAGTATTTT
NA,many,TRBV5-1,TRBJ1-1,CASSSGNTEAFF,TGCGCCAGCAGCTCAGGGAACACTGAAGCTTTCTTT
TRBD1,many,TRBV29-1,TRBJ2-7,CSVSIGRGYEQYF,TGCAGCGTGAGTATCGGCAGGGGGTACGAGCAGTACTTC
NA,many,TRBV12-3/TRBV12-4,TRBJ2-1,CASSLARPISYNEQFF,TGTGCCAGCAGTTTAGCTCGGCCCATATCCTACAATGAGCAGTTCTTC
NA,many,TRBV6-1,TRBJ1-1,CASNRRTRDTEAFF,TGTGCCAGCAACCGACGGACTAGGGACACTGAAGCTTTCTTT
NA,NA,TRBV20-1,TRBJ2-7,CSGERTGGDEQYF,TGCAGTGGGGAAAGGACAGGAGGGGACGAGCAGTACTTC
NA,many,TRBV2,TRBJ2-7,CASTDLVDSPYEQYF,TGTGCCAGCACGGATTTAGTGGACAGCCCCTACGAGCAGTACTTC
TRBD2,NA,TRBV7-2,TRBJ2-7,CASSPWGLGYEQYF,TGTGCCAGCAGCCCTTGGGGACTAGGGTACGAGCAGTACTTC
NA,few,TRBV7-2,TRBJ1-2,CASSFGLLTSGYTF,TGTGCCAGCAGCTTCGGTCTGCTTACGAGCGGCTACACCTTC
NA,few,TRBV5-5,TRBJ2-5,CASSSDSHQETQYF,TGTGCCAGCAGCTCGGACAGCCACCAAGAGACCCAGTACTTC
NA,few,TRBV6-1,TRBJ2-5,CASSETTAQETQYF,TGTGCCAGCAGTGAAACCACAGCTCAAGAGACCCAGTACTTC
NA,NA,TRBV29-1,TRBJ1-1,CSVWSRFNTEAFF,TGCAGCGTTTGGTCCAGATTCAACACTGAAGCTTTCTTT
NA,NA,TRBV28,TRBJ1-5,CASSLPGYQPQHF,TGTGCCAGCAGTTTGCCGGGGTACCAGCCCCAGCATTTT
TRBD1,NA,TRBV7-2,TRBJ1-1,CASSLVYRGRSTEAFF,TGTGCCAGCAGCTTAGTGTACAGGGGGCGCAGCACTGAAGCTTTCTTT
TRBD2,NA,TRBV7-9,TRBJ2-3,CASSLGLAGGHTDTQYF,TGTGCCAGCAGCTTGGGACTAGCGGGGGGCCACACAGATACGCAGTATTTT
TRBD1,NA,TRBV24-1,TRBJ2-7,CATSDTGQNFYEQYF,TGTGCCACCAGTGATACGGGACAGAACTTCTACGAGCAGTACTTC
NA,NA,TRBV29-1,TRBJ1-2,CSVEDRGGREGYTF,TGCAGCGTTGAAGATCGGGGGGGGCGTGAGGGCTACACCTTC
TRBD1,NA,TRBV20-1,TRBJ1-6,CSAMDRGESPLHF,TGCAGTGCAATGGACAGGGGCGAATCACCCCTCCACTTT
TRBD2,many,TRBV29-1,TRBJ2-7,CSVRGLAGASYEQYF,TGCAGCGTTCGAGGACTAGCGGGAGCGTCGTACGAGCAGTACTTC